A single sample is the source of the 23 T cell receptor beta chains below, sequenced in a study of T cell repertoires in cytomegalovirus infection. MiXCR, run by TCRdb on the reads, gives a single entry per CDR3 protein. Among 250,000 or so distinct CDR3 sequences listed, roughly 9% were seen once. The material sequenced was PBMCs. Receptors were obtained from a human donor in good health (CMV status not recorded). Some clones in this sample may be carry-over from other donors' samples.

This clonotype occurred many times. The rearrangement joins TRBV20-1 to TRBJ1-1; maybe TRBD1 (5 bases). The V gene's germline CDR1 is DFQATT and CDR2 SNEGSKA (reference sequence). Trimming stripped 3 bases from V and 1 base from J, with 15 bases between. This CDR3 is built from 15 residues. The CDR3: CSARDQRGSNTEAFF. CDR3 DNA: TGCAGTGCTAGGGACCAACGGGGGTCGAACACTGAAGCTTTCTTT.

This clonotype was detected ten times or more. The V gene is TRBV7-8, the J gene TRBJ1-1; 9 bases line up with TRBD1. CDR3 length: 14 amino acids. The germline V gene has CDR1 SGHVS and CDR2 FQNEAQ. V lost 5 bases, J lost 6 bases, and 7 bases stayed unmatched. As DNA, the CDR3 is TGTGCCAGCAGCCCGGGGACAGGGTTTTCTGAAGCTTTCTTT. As protein: CASSPGTGFSEAFF.

The rearrangement uses TRBV20-1 and TRBJ2-7; TRBD1 matches at 9 bases. CDR1 and CDR2 from the germline V gene are DFQATT and SNEGSKA (reference sequence). CDR3 length: 15 residues. V dropped 0 bases and J dropped 2; count of bases not matched to a gene: 5. Here the CDR3 reads CSARDRGQGPYEQYF. The CDR3 coding sequence is TGCAGTGCTAGAGATCGGGGACAGGGACCCTACGAGCAGTACTTC.

The V call is TRBV28, the J call TRBJ1-1; D gene uncertain. Germline values: CDR1 MDHEN, CDR2 SYDVKM. V lost 6 bases, J lost 3 bases, and 11 bases lay in between. This CDR3 contains 13 residues. The CDR3 nucleotides read TGTGCCAGCAGCCCCCCGGACTACACTGAAGCTTTCTTT. It codes for CASSPPDYTEAFF.

This clonotype was counted many times. The chain carries TRBV7-2 and TRBJ2-3, with D possibly TRBD2 on 5 matching bases. The CDR3 length is 13 residues. Trimming shortened V by 6 bases and J by 2 bases, and 9 bases separated the two germline ends. The V gene's germline CDR1 is SGHTA and CDR2 FQGNSA. CDR3 sequence reads: CASRPGNTDTQYF. The CDR3 DNA reads TGTGCCAGCAGACCCGGGAACACAGATACGCAGTATTTT.

This clonotype was observed many times. The gene calls are TRBV5-1 and TRBJ1-1; 9 bases line up with TRBD1. The CDR3 totals 16 residues. V lost 4 bases, J lost 4 bases, and 11 bases stayed unmatched. Germline values: CDR1 SGHRS, CDR2 YFSETQ. The CDR3 DNA sequence: TGCGCCAGCAGCATGAGACAGGGGGTCAAAGGCACTGAAGCTTTCTTT. Amino acid sequence: CASSMRQGVKGTEAFF.

This clonotype was detected only a few times. The chain carries TRBV4-3 and TRBJ1-1; unclear D gene. Germline V gene lookup returns CDR1 LGHNA and CDR2 YSLEER. With 4 bases removed from V and 3 bases from J, the gap between germline ends came to 9 bases. The CDR3 spans 13 residues. The DNA for the CDR3 is TGCGCCAGCAGCCTTTACCAGTACACTGAAGCTTTCTTT. Protein sequence: CASSLYQYTEAFF.

The chain couples TRBV28 to TRBJ2-4, with a weak D call TRBD1 (5 bases). CDR1 is MDHEN, CDR2 SYDVKM, per germline. V lost 1 base and J 6 bases, leaving 7 bases between the germline ends. CDR3 length: 13 amino acids. The CDR3 DNA reads as TGTGCCAGCAGTTTATCCAGGGCAAACATTCAGTACTTC. Translating it yields CASSLSRANIQYF.

This clonotype was observed many times. CDR3 amino acids: CASSQTDTQYF. The CDR3 nucleotides are TGTGCCAGCAGCCAGACAGATACGCAGTATTTT. This chain connects TRBV12-3 or TRBV12-4 to TRBJ2-3, with D hard to call. V gave up 6 bases and J gave up 3 bases, with 4 bases separating them. The CDR3 contains 11 residues.

The rearrangement links TRBV19 to TRBJ1-1; no reliable D call. The V gene's germline CDR1 is LNHDA and CDR2 SQIVND (reference sequence). This CDR3 spans 14 amino acids. V shed 3 bases and J shed 1 base, with 9 bases lying between them. The CDR3 loop is CASSIPRGNTEAFF. CDR3 nucleotides: TGTGCCAGTAGTATCCCTAGAGGGAACACTGAAGCTTTCTTT.

This clonotype has a handful of counts. V is TRBV24-1 and J is TRBJ2-1; either TRBD1 or TRBD2 may fit D (5 bases each). The germline V and J ends were trimmed by 5 bases and 4 bases, with 14 bases remaining between them. Germline V lookup: CDR1 KGHDR, CDR2 SFDVKD. The CDR3 sequence is 15 residues long. CDR3 sequence reads: CATSAEGSAYNEQFF. CDR3 nucleotide sequence: TGTGCCACCAGTGCAGAGGGGTCAGCTTACAATGAGCAGTTCTTC.

This clonotype was seen a few times. The genes are TRBV27 and TRBJ1-2, with 7 bases aligning to TRBD1. The V gene end was trimmed by 3 bases and the J gene end by 8 bases; junction bases not matched to a gene: 18. The CDR3 covers 17 residues. CDR1 is MNHEY and CDR2 is SMNVEV in the germline V gene (reference sequence). The CDR3 reads CASSFLGTEVSLGGYTF. CDR3 DNA sequence: TGTGCCAGCAGTTTCCTCGGGACAGAAGTGTCCCTTGGGGGCTACACCTTC.

This clonotype was seen at least ten times. The CDR3 loop reads CASSLEISNYGYTF. The CDR3 DNA reads TGTGCCAGCAGCTTAGAAATTTCTAACTATGGCTACACCTTC. The V and J genes are TRBV7-2 and TRBJ1-2; no definite D call. The V gene lost 1 base and the J gene lost 0 bases, with 6 bases spanning the gap. The germline CDR1 and CDR2 sequences are SGHTA and FQGNSA. This CDR3 contains 14 residues.

This clonotype has a count of ten or more. This chain joins TRBV7-8 and TRBJ1-6; maybe TRBD1 (5 bases). V lost 5 bases and J 8 bases, leaving 16 bases between the germline ends. Germline CDR1 reads SGHVS; CDR2 reads FQNEAQ. This CDR3 region has 15 residues. The CDR3: CASSRTGHNDSPLHF. CDR3 nucleotide sequence: TGTGCCAGCAGCAGAACAGGTCATAATGATTCACCCCTCCACTTT.

There are many counts of this clonotype. The gene calls are TRBV5-5 and TRBJ2-7; D is unclear. Germline CDR1 reads SGHKS; CDR2 reads YYEKEE (reference sequence). CDR3 length equals 12 residues. V was clipped by 0 bases and J by 6 bases, with 7 bases between them. The CDR3 sequence is CASSLEPREQYF. CDR3 DNA sequence: TGTGCCAGCAGCTTGGAACCCCGCGAGCAGTACTTC.

This clonotype has ten or more counts. The chain employs TRBV14 and TRBJ1-4; 9 bases are shared with TRBD1. Germline V gives CDR1 SGHDN, CDR2 FVKESK. J was trimmed by 7 bases and V by 1 base; bases with no gene match: 7. The CDR3 length is 16 residues. CDR3 protein: CASSQARDRATEKLFF. CDR3 nucleotides: TGTGCCAGCAGCCAAGCCCGGGACAGGGCGACTGAAAAACTGTTTTTT.

The CDR3 protein is CASSHPLGTSTDTQYF. CDR3 DNA: TGCGCCAGCAGTCACCCATTAGGGACTAGCACAGATACGCAGTATTTT. V usage is TRBV10-2 and J usage is TRBJ2-3; D possibly corresponds to TRBD2 (6 bases). Per germline, CDR1 WSHSY and CDR2 SAAADI. The CDR3 length is 16 residues. V shed 5 bases and J shed 0 bases, with 15 bases lying between them.

J is TRBJ2-5 and V is TRBV25-1, with TRBD2 matching 11 bases. This CDR3 has 17 residues. Trimming at V came to 2 bases and at J to 3 bases, leaving 8 bases not matched to a gene. The germline gives CDR1 MGHDK, CDR2 SYGVNS. This CDR3 reads CASSEPRTSGPKETQYF. As DNA, the CDR3 is TGTGCCAGCAGTGAACCCCGGACTAGCGGGCCGAAAGAGACCCAGTACTTC.

This clonotype came up many times. This chain links TRBV29-1 with TRBJ1-2; D might be TRBD1 (5 bases). The CDR3 has 14 residues. V dropped 1 base and J dropped 4 bases, with 13 bases sitting between them. CDR1 and CDR2 from the germline V gene are SQVTM and ANQGSEA. CDR3 DNA sequence: TGCAGCGTTGAAGGGGGCAGGATTTCCTATGGCTACACCTTC. It encodes CSVEGGRISYGYTF.

About this clonotype: A much larger clone sits a single nucleotide away, making a read error possible. The chain combines TRBV7-9 with TRBJ1-1; D remains ambiguous. CDR3 size: 17 residues. V was pared by 2 bases and J by 0 bases, with 16 bases between. Germline V lookup: CDR1 SEHNR, CDR2 FQNEAQ (reference sequence). The CDR3 loop reads CASSLTLSRDMNTEAFF. CDR3 sequence (DNA): TGTGCCAGCAGCTTAACATTATCTAGAGATATGAACACTGAAGCTTTCTTT.

This clonotype was observed many times. The rearrangement joins TRBV7-2 to TRBJ2-7, with 11 bases that match TRBD2. Trimming at V came to 5 bases and at J to 6 bases, leaving 6 bases not matched to a gene. CDR3 length equals 14 residues. The V gene's germline CDR1 is SGHTA and CDR2 FQGNSA. The CDR3 protein is CASSPSGGRGEQYF. In DNA, the CDR3 is TGTGCCAGCAGCCCTAGCGGGGGGCGCGGCGAGCAGTACTTC.

This clonotype came up many times. This rearrangement joins TRBV12-3 or TRBV12-4 to TRBJ2-2; 8 positions match TRBD1. The CDR3 has 13 amino acids. The V and J ends lost 8 bases and 6 bases, in that order; junction bases with no gene match: 5. CDR3 sequence reads: CASGGQEAGELFF. For the CDR3, the DNA is TGTGCCAGCGGGGGACAGGAGGCCGGGGAGCTGTTTTTT.

The sample holds many counts of this clonotype. The chain combines TRBV12-3 or TRBV12-4 with TRBJ1-1; 7 bases align to TRBD1. The CDR3 sequence is 12 residues long. Unmatched junction bases numbered 9, after V lost 7 bases and J lost 10 bases. The CDR3, as DNA: TGTGCCAGCACCATTTCGACAGGGAGAGCTTTCTTT. It encodes CASTISTGRAFF.